A single sample gave rise to the 9 T cell receptor beta chains below, sequenced in a study of blood T cell repertoires in COVID-19. Using immunoSEQ multiplex PCR, the repertoire was profiled, and TCRdb retains in-frame clones only, with some absent. The table lists around 700,000 clones, over 80% of them singletons. Sequencing was done on a sample of peripheral blood. These TCRs come from a woman aged 18-35 years with acute or convalescent COVID-19.

V and J are TRBV7-2 and TRBJ1-6; no definite D call. Germline lookup yields CDR1 SGHTA and CDR2 FQGNSA. V lost 5 bases, J lost 1 base, and 12 bases lay in between. The CDR3 length is 16 residues. CDR3 region: CASSQKGGSYNSPLHF. CDR3 sequence (DNA): TGTGCCAGCAGCCAAAAGGGAGGATCCTATAATTCACCCCTCCACTTT.

The chain couples TRBV9 to TRBJ1-1; the D gene is possibly TRBD1 (6 bases). Between the trimmed V and J ends, which lost 3 bases and 1 base, there was a span of 13 bases. The CDR3 spans 15 residues. Germline CDR1 and CDR2: SGDLS and YYNGEE. The CDR3: CASSASAGANTEAFF. For the CDR3, the DNA is TGTGCCAGCAGCGCCTCGGCAGGGGCGAACACTGAAGCTTTCTTT.

This clone has just a few counts. The chain carries TRBV30 and TRBJ1-5, with D unclear. Deletions cut 0 bases from V and 4 bases from J, with 7 bases between. The CDR3 totals 13 residues. Germline lookup yields CDR1 GTSNPN and CDR2 SVGIG (reference sequence). The CDR3 sequence is CAWSVAQNQPQHF. The CDR3 nucleotides are TGTGCCTGGAGTGTTGCACAGAATCAGCCCCAGCATTTT. The whole variable domain, filled in from reference TRBV30 and TRBJ1-5, reads SQTIHQWPATLVQPVGSPLSLECTVEGTSNPNLYWYRQAAGRGLQLLFYSVGIGQISSEVPQNLSASRPQDRQFILSSKKLLLSDSGFYLCAWSVAQNQPQHFGDGTRLSIL.

This chain uses TRBV2 with TRBJ1-2; the D gene is possibly TRBD1 (5 bases). Trimming removed 5 bases from V and 1 base from J, with 8 bases in between. Germline CDR1 is SNHLY and CDR2 is FYNNEI. The CDR3 runs 13 residues. CDR3 DNA: TGTGCCAGCAGTCTTGACAGTAACTATGGCTACACCTTC. Protein product: CASSLDSNYGYTF.

The chain has TRBV19 and TRBJ2-2; 8 nucleotides agree with TRBD1. Trimming removed 7 bases from V and 5 bases from J; junction bases left unmatched: 12. The CDR3 totals 16 residues. The germline gives CDR1 LNHDA, CDR2 SQIVND (reference sequence). CDR3 sequence: CASTFQTGELTGELFF. DNA of the CDR3: TGTGCCAGTACCTTCCAGACAGGGGAGTTAACCGGGGAGCTGTTTTTT.

The chain couples TRBV5-1 to TRBJ1-2, with 7 bases lining up with TRBD1. Germline V CDR1 and CDR2: SGHRS, YFSETQ. After removal of 6 bases from V and 6 bases from J, the junction contained 14 bases not matched to a gene. This CDR3 region has 15 residues. For the CDR3, the DNA is TGCGCCAGCAATCCAACAGGGGATCGTTTGAATGGCTACACCTTC. This sequence encodes CASNPTGDRLNGYTF.

V and J are TRBV24-1 and TRBJ2-2, with a possible D match to TRBD1 (6 bases). The V end lost 7 bases, the J end lost 5 bases, and 16 bases lay between the germline ends. The CDR3 contains 15 residues. Per germline, CDR1 KGHDR and CDR2 SFDVKD. The CDR3 sequence: CATRAGTPGTGELFF. DNA for the CDR3: TGTGCCACCAGGGCCGGGACACCGGGGACCGGGGAGCTGTTTTTT.

The chain carries TRBV6-1 and TRBJ1-2; 7 positions agree with TRBD1. J was trimmed by 7 bases and V by 7 bases; bases with no gene match: 15. Germline loops: CDR1 MNHNS, CDR2 SASEGT. There are 15 residues in the CDR3. CDR3 sequence: CASKKASTGVFGYTF. CDR3 DNA: TGTGCCAGCAAAAAAGCCTCCACAGGGGTCTTTGGCTACACCTTC.

This chain connects TRBV29-1 to TRBJ1-2; a weak D match, TRBD1 (5 bases). V lost 6 bases and J 2 bases, leaving 7 bases between the germline ends. CDR3 length: 11 amino acids. Germline V lookup: CDR1 SQVTM, CDR2 ANQGSEA. CDR3 coding DNA: TGCAGCGTCAGGGAAAACTATGGCTACACCTTC. Its translation is CSVRENYGYTF.